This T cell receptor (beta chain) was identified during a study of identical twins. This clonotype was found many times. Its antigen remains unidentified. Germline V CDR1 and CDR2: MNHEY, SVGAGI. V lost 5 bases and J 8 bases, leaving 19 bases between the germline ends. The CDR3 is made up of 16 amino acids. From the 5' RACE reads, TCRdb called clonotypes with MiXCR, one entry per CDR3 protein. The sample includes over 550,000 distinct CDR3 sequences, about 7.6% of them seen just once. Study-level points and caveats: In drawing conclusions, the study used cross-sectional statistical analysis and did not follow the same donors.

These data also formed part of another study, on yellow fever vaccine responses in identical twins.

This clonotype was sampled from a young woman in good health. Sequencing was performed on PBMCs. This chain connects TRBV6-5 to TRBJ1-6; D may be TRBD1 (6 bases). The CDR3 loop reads CASSLSRGYIDSPLHF. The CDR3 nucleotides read TGTGCCAGCAGTCTATCGAGGGGGTATATTGATTCACCCCTCCACTTT.